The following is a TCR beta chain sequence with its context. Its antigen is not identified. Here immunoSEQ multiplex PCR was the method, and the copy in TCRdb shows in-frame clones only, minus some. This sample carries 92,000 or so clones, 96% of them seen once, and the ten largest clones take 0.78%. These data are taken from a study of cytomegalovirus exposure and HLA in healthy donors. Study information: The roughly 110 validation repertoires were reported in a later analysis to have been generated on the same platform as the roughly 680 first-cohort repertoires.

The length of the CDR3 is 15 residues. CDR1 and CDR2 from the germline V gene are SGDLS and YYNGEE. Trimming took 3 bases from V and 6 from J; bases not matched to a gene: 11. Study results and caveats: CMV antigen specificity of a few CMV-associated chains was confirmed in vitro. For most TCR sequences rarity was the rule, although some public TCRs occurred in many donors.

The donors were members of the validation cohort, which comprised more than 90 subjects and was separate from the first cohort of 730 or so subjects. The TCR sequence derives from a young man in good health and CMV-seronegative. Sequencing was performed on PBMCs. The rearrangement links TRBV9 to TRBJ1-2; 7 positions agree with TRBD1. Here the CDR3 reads CASSAGDSRKDGYTF. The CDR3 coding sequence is TGTGCCAGCAGCGCGGGGGACAGCAGGAAGGATGGCTACACCTTC.